This is a list of T cell receptor beta chains from one sample in a study of cytomegalovirus exposure and HLA in healthy donors. Using immunoSEQ multiplex PCR, the repertoire was profiled, and TCRdb retains in-frame clones only, with some absent. The table includes 170,000 or so clones, 60% to 80% detected once. Specimen: PBMCs. All receptors come from a woman aged 30 to 39 in good health and CMV-seronegative. CDR3s include the opening cysteine and the closing phenylalanine or tryptophan. Each record gives: clone size, V gene, D gene, J gene, CDR3 protein, CDR3 DNA. A D gene is named only where the DNA matches it firmly. The listing skips clone size in some rows; elsewhere it reads once, few, many or a size class.

abundance: once; v_gene: TRBV5-1; d_gene: TRBD2; j_gene: TRBJ2-3; CDR3aa: CASSSLAGGPDTQYF; CDR3nt: TGCGCCAGCAGCTCCCTAGCGGGGGGGCCAGATACGCAGTATTTT
abundance: -; v_gene: TRBV2; d_gene: TRBD1; j_gene: TRBJ1-2; CDR3aa: CASSEGGGYNYGYTF; CDR3nt: TGTGCCAGCAGTGAAGGAGGGGGCTATAACTATGGCTACACCTTC
abundance: -; v_gene: TRBV19; d_gene: -; j_gene: TRBJ2-5; CDR3aa: CASSIKGWEAVRETQYF; CDR3nt: TGTGCCAGTAGTATTAAGGGGTGGGAGGCTGTCCGGGAGACCCAGTACTTC
abundance: -; v_gene: TRBV19; d_gene: TRBD1; j_gene: TRBJ1-2; CDR3aa: CASSRTGDYYGYTF; CDR3nt: TGTGCCAGTAGTCGGACAGGGGACTACTATGGCTACACCTTC
abundance: -; v_gene: TRBV2; d_gene: -; j_gene: TRBJ1-6; CDR3aa: CASSEAGDNSPLHF; CDR3nt: TGTGCCAGCAGTGAGGCAGGGGACAATTCACCCCTCCACTTT
abundance: once; v_gene: TRBV7-8; d_gene: -; j_gene: TRBJ2-7; CDR3aa: CASSLRGEQYF; CDR3nt: TGTGCCAGCAGCTTACGAGGCGAGCAGTACTTC
abundance: -; v_gene: TRBV15; d_gene: -; j_gene: TRBJ2-7; CDR3aa: CATSRDRTPTYEQYF; CDR3nt: TGTGCCACCAGCAGAGATCGGACACCAACCTACGAGCAGTACTTC
abundance: few; v_gene: TRBV7-9; d_gene: TRBD2; j_gene: TRBJ2-2; CDR3aa: CASSPPRGGASDGELFF; CDR3nt: TGTGCCAGCAGCCCTCCACGCGGGGGGGCCTCTGACGGGGAGCTGTTTTTT
abundance: -; v_gene: TRBV28; d_gene: -; j_gene: TRBJ2-1; CDR3aa: CASTRGQWGNEQFF; CDR3nt: TGTGCCAGCACTAGAGGACAGTGGGGAAATGAGCAGTTCTTC
abundance: -; v_gene: TRBV6-4; d_gene: -; j_gene: TRBJ2-5; CDR3aa: CASSDMCRKGAEEETQYF; CDR3nt: TGTGCCAGCAGTGACATGTGTAGGAAAGGGGCGGAAGAAGAGACCCAGTACTTC
abundance: -; v_gene: TRBV7-2; d_gene: -; j_gene: TRBJ1-2; CDR3aa: CASSQSTGYYGYTF; CDR3nt: TGTGCCAGCAGCCAGTCGACAGGCTACTATGGCTACACCTTC
abundance: -; v_gene: TRBV19; d_gene: -; j_gene: TRBJ2-7; CDR3aa: CASSEGQLYEQYF; CDR3nt: TGTGCCAGTAGTGAAGGACAGTTATACGAGCAGTACTTC
abundance: -; v_gene: TRBV30; d_gene: -; j_gene: TRBJ1-1; CDR3aa: CAWNGRGEAFF; CDR3nt: TGTGCCTGGAATGGGCGGGGTGAAGCTTTCTTT
abundance: once; v_gene: TRBV18; d_gene: TRBD1; j_gene: TRBJ2-7; CDR3aa: CASSGTGVYEQYF; CDR3nt: TGTGCCAGCTCAGGGACAGGGGTTTACGAGCAGTACTTC
abundance: few; v_gene: TRBV11-2; d_gene: -; j_gene: TRBJ2-7; CDR3aa: CASSPILYTGSYEQYF; CDR3nt: TGTGCCAGCAGCCCGATTTTGTACACGGGATCCTACGAGCAGTACTTC
abundance: -; v_gene: TRBV5-1; d_gene: -; j_gene: TRBJ1-2; CDR3aa: CASSLGGRSYTF; CDR3nt: TGCGCCAGCAGCTTGGGCGGGAGGAGCTACACCTTC
abundance: -; v_gene: TRBV15; d_gene: TRBD1; j_gene: TRBJ2-7; CDR3aa: CATSKGGGPSYEQYF; CDR3nt: TGTGCCACCAGCAAAGGGGGCGGCCCCTCCTACGAGCAGTACTTC
abundance: -; v_gene: TRBV7-2; d_gene: TRBD1; j_gene: TRBJ2-7; CDR3aa: CASSFQQGPGEQYF; CDR3nt: TGTGCCAGCAGCTTCCAACAGGGGCCGGGGGAGCAGTACTTC
abundance: few; v_gene: TRBV2; d_gene: TRBD1; j_gene: TRBJ2-3; CDR3aa: CASRGDRVDTQYF; CDR3nt: TGTGCCAGCAGGGGGGACAGGGTGGATACGCAGTATTTT
abundance: -; v_gene: TRBV7-2; d_gene: -; j_gene: TRBJ2-7; CDR3aa: CASSLVVRGEQYF; CDR3nt: TGTGCCAGCAGCTTAGTTGTAAGGGGCGAGCAGTACTTC
abundance: -; v_gene: TRBV6-5; d_gene: TRBD1; j_gene: TRBJ2-1; CDR3aa: CASRPQGAGEQFF; CDR3nt: TGTGCCAGCAGGCCACAGGGGGCAGGTGAGCAGTTCTTC
abundance: once; v_gene: TRBV29-1; d_gene: TRBD1; j_gene: TRBJ2-1; CDR3aa: CSVADRVVNEQFF; CDR3nt: TGCAGCGTTGCGGACAGGGTCGTCAATGAGCAGTTCTTC
abundance: -; v_gene: TRBV6-5; d_gene: TRBD2; j_gene: TRBJ2-7; CDR3aa: CASNGGAGGEQYF; CDR3nt: TGTGCCAGCAACGGGGGGGCCGGTGGCGAGCAGTACTTC
abundance: -; v_gene: TRBV10-3; d_gene: -; j_gene: TRBJ1-3; CDR3aa: CAISVSRAGNTIYF; CDR3nt: TGTGCCATCAGTGTGAGCAGGGCTGGAAACACCATATATTTT
abundance: -; v_gene: TRBV5-1; d_gene: -; j_gene: TRBJ2-2; CDR3aa: CASSLAGNPGELFF; CDR3nt: TGCGCCAGCAGCTTGGCAGGCAACCCCGGGGAGCTGTTTTTT
abundance: once; v_gene: TRBV7-9; d_gene: -; j_gene: TRBJ1-1; CDR3aa: CASSLVGPGTEAFF; CDR3nt: TGTGCCAGCAGCTTAGTCGGCCCGGGTACTGAAGCTTTCTTT
abundance: -; v_gene: TRBV19; d_gene: TRBD1; j_gene: TRBJ2-1; CDR3aa: CASTGVRSGEQFF; CDR3nt: TGTGCTTCGACAGGGGTCCGTTCGGGTGAGCAGTTCTTC
abundance: -; v_gene: TRBV5-4; d_gene: -; j_gene: TRBJ1-2; CDR3aa: CASSGVLGPSYGYTF; CDR3nt: TGTGCCAGCAGCGGGGTATTGGGGCCTTCCTATGGCTACACCTTC
abundance: -; v_gene: TRBV5-1; d_gene: TRBD2; j_gene: TRBJ2-1; CDR3aa: CASSLIAGGVNEQFF; CDR3nt: TGCGCCAGCAGCTTGATTGCGGGGGGTGTGAATGAGCAGTTCTTC
abundance: -; v_gene: TRBV7-8; d_gene: -; j_gene: TRBJ1-1; CDR3aa: CASSPRDRGGTAEAFF; CDR3nt: TGTGCCAGCAGCCCGAGGGATAGAGGGGGTACTGCTGAAGCTTTCTTT
abundance: few; v_gene: TRBV5-1; d_gene: TRBD2; j_gene: TRBJ2-2; CDR3aa: CASSLGGLVSAGELFF; CDR3nt: TGCGCCAGCAGCTTGGGAGGACTAGTCAGCGCCGGGGAGCTGTTTTTT
abundance: -; v_gene: TRBV5-1; d_gene: TRBD1; j_gene: TRBJ2-1; CDR3aa: CASSLARGTGLNEQFF; CDR3nt: TGCGCCAGCAGCTTGGCTCGTGGGACAGGGTTAAATGAGCAGTTCTTC
abundance: -; v_gene: TRBV20-1; d_gene: TRBD1; j_gene: TRBJ1-1; CDR3aa: CSAYDRDAFF; CDR3nt: TGCAGTGCCTATGACAGGGACGCTTTCTTT
abundance: -; v_gene: TRBV14; d_gene: TRBD2; j_gene: TRBJ2-2; CDR3aa: CASSGLAGRKNTGELFF; CDR3nt: TGTGCCAGCAGCGGGCTAGCGGGGAGAAAGAACACCGGGGAGCTGTTTTTT
abundance: -; v_gene: TRBV2; d_gene: -; j_gene: TRBJ1-2; CDR3aa: CASSELEGQVGYTF; CDR3nt: TGTGCCAGCAGTGAACTCGAGGGACAAGTGGGCTACACCTTC
abundance: -; v_gene: TRBV7-3; d_gene: -; j_gene: TRBJ1-4; CDR3aa: CASSLGGAGEKLFF; CDR3nt: TGTGCCAGCAGCTTAGGGGGGGCCGGGGAAAAACTGTTTTTT
abundance: -; v_gene: TRBV2; d_gene: TRBD1; j_gene: TRBJ1-2; CDR3aa: CASQQGTNYGYTF; CDR3nt: TGTGCCAGCCAACAGGGGACGAACTATGGCTACACCTTC